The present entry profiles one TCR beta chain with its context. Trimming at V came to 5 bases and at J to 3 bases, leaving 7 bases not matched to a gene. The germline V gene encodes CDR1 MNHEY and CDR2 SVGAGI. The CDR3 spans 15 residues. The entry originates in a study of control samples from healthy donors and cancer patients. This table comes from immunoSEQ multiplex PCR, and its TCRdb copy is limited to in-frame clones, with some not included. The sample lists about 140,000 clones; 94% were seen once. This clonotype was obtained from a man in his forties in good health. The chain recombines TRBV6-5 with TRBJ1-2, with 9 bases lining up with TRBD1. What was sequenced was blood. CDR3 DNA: TGTGCCAGCAGTCCGGGACAGGGTGTAGACTATGGCTACACCTTC. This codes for CASSPGQGVDYGYTF.